The T cell receptor beta chain described here comes from a study of identical twins. TCRdb re-called the 5' RACE reads through MiXCR, storing one row per CDR3 protein. This table has some 500,000 distinct CDR3 sequences, 9.6% appearing once. V lost 3 bases and J 0 bases, leaving 7 bases between the germline ends. The CDR3 is 14 residues long. Everyone who donated was a healthy Caucasian. This clonotype appeared many times. The data also belong to a second study, concerning yellow fever vaccine responses in identical twins.

The rearrangement joins TRBV12-3 or TRBV12-4 to TRBJ2-3; D gene unclear. The sequence was obtained from a woman between 18 and 30 years old in good health. The sequenced material came from PBMCs. CDR3 sequence: CASSFLASTDTQYF. CDR3 in DNA: TGTGCCAGCAGTTTTTTGGCTAGCACAGATACGCAGTATTTT.